This T cell receptor beta chain emerged from a study of cytomegalovirus exposure and HLA in healthy donors. Notes on the study in general: Diagnosis of cytomegalovirus status made by the classifier reportedly showed high specificity and sensitivity.

The primer mix had 60 Vbeta and 13 Jbeta primers. This table comes from immunoSEQ multiplex PCR, and its TCRdb copy is limited to in-frame clones, with some not included. Here the sample spans about 150,000 clones, about 80% being singletons. At sampling all donors were nominally healthy, likely with unrecorded immune exposures. The CDR3 consists of 14 residues. Germline CDR1 is SGHNT and CDR2 is YYREEE (reference sequence). The V gene lost 2 bases and the J gene lost 2 bases, with 10 bases spanning the gap. As concerns this clone: Its antigen remains unidentified.

The chain is built from TRBV5-4 and TRBJ2-5, with TRBD1 as a possible D gene (6 bases). The specimen was PBMCs. The TCR was taken from a woman between 40 and 50 years old in good health and CMV-seronegative. In DNA form, the CDR3 reads TGTGCCAGCAGCTTTACCCAGGGGCAAGAGACCCAGTACTTC. Its translation is CASSFTQGQETQYF.